This record covers a single T cell receptor (beta chain). A read error may be the cause here, since a much bigger clone is one base away. This entry is derived from a study of identical twins' blood T cells. Study summary: Roughly 51 million reads covered roughly 6 alpha-chain and roughly 6 beta-chain libraries.

Each TCR cDNA library carried sample-specific barcodes on both ends. A single record per CDR3 protein comes from TCRdb applying MiXCR to the 5' RACE reads. This sample carries 300,000 to 450,000 distinct CDR3 sequences, about 28% of them seen once, and the ten largest clones take 6% to 7%. Germline lookup yields CDR1 SEHNR and CDR2 FQNEAQ (reference sequence). Trimming removed 5 bases at V and 2 bases at J, with 15 bases between. This CDR3 has 15 amino acids. The V call is TRBV7-9, the J call TRBJ1-1; a possible D gene is TRBD1 (6 bases). This clonotype originated in a woman aged 18 to 55 in good health. Sequencing input: PBMCs. The CDR3 DNA reads TGTGCCAGCAGCCCGAGCCACAGGGTAAACACTGAAGCTTTCTTT. Translating it yields CASSPSHRVNTEAFF.